This TCR beta chain was found in a study of CD8+CD57+ T cells in acquired aplastic anemia. Looking at the study overall: Across the sorted CD4+ and CD8+ cells, DNA amounts averaged around 3.2 ug.

V trimming: 2 bases; J trimming: 3 bases; junction bases outside the gene matches: 3. The CDR3 consists of 15 residues. Germline loops: CDR1 LGHNA, CDR2 YSLEER. Genomic DNA was employed as the template in profiling TCR beta VDJ and CDR3. One entry per CDR3 protein results from TCRdb running MiXCR on the reads. The sample lists 110,000 or so distinct CDR3 sequences; roughly 50% were seen once. Study-wide points: A significant difference in CD8+ Simpson's diversity between patients and controls was not found. The study identified twenty-nine CD8+ CDR3 sequences shared by patients and controls.

This clonotype appeared many times. No antigen is known for it. The sample taken for sequencing was sorted CD4+, CD8+, or CD8+CD57+ T cells (not recorded which) from PBMCs. This TCR came from a human donor in good health, serving as a control. This sequence joins TRBV4-3 and TRBJ1-2, with 10 nucleotides matching TRBD1. CDR3 DNA sequence: TGCGCCAGCAGCCAAAGACAGGGGGCCGACTATGGCTACACCTTC. Its translation: CASSQRQGADYGYTF.